Listed below are T cell receptor beta chains from one sample, sequenced in a study of blood T cell repertoires in COVID-19. Using immunoSEQ multiplex PCR, the repertoire was profiled, and TCRdb retains in-frame clones only, with some absent. The sample includes 150,000 to 200,000 clones, over 75% seen only once; the top ten take roughly 9%. Material for sequencing was PBMCs or T cells enriched from blood (not recorded which). These receptors were collected from a woman younger than 35 who had recovered from COVID-19. The CDR3 runs from the conserved cysteine through the conserved F or W.

cdr3_aa v_call
CASSTPLDGNYNSPLYF TRBV19
CASSPRQGYTEAFF TRBV2
CASSVSDNEQFF TRBV2
CASSWGQEGPYTEAFF TRBV6-2/TRBV6-3
CASSKKGALVAASGYEQYF TRBV21-1
CASSRANEQFF TRBV18
CATSGRTTYEQYF TRBV19
CASSTRRTGTEAFF TRBV7-8
CASSQAGYAQPQHF TRBV3-1/TRBV3-2
CASSPGSDAGPLHF TRBV5-1
CASSLDTGGAEAFF TRBV7-9
CASISRTGGFGEAFF TRBV28
CASNEGWGVLDTEAFF TRBV5-1
CAINDRVSNEQFF TRBV10-3
CASSFTVGTGVVNTEAFF TRBV7-9
CASSPIAGGLYNEQFF TRBV5-8
CAISEGLFYEQYF TRBV10-3
CASSKTAVNTGELFF TRBV19
CASSIGTGAYEQYF TRBV19
CASSEAWRGGTGELFF TRBV2
CASSGGGWGTEAFF TRBV10-1
CASSPRDSYYEQYF TRBV11-2
CASSLAGGFDEQYF TRBV7-2
CASSLLAGGPREQFF TRBV27
CASRRDIPYEQYF TRBV7-9
CASSGITIAVETQYF TRBV2
CASSDRRIANYGYTF TRBV6-4
CASTTGNTEAFF TRBV19
CAWTPGDFNEKLFF TRBV30
CASSATDRGLRAGYTF TRBV11-2
CATSRDGQGDGYTF TRBV15
CASSRDSPDHGYTF TRBV18
CASSPTGYSNQPQHF TRBV18
CASSAGTGAETQYF TRBV27
CASSVAGQAYEQYF TRBV6-5
CASSYVAGGSYEQYF TRBV6-5
CASSLKREKFF TRBV5-4
CATSRSRTAGYQPQHF TRBV15
CASSPTRTAEQYF TRBV3-1/TRBV3-2
CASSEWREKSYEQYF TRBV2
CSVGTSSYNEQFF TRBV29-1
CASSLLRTGGTEAFF TRBV7-6
CASSWTLAGAVYEQYF TRBV28
CASSLAGTAGYGYTF TRBV5-8
CAISRLAANNEQFF TRBV10-3
CASSRGTTNTGELFF TRBV28
CASSPPIQGAMNTEAFF TRBV18
CASSFSGGYYEQYF TRBV19
CASSLDPLGQGRTTQYF TRBV7-9
CASSYVGTGFNSPLHF TRBV6-2/TRBV6-3
CASSAGGGYTF TRBV7-6
CASNGGDTLFGYTF TRBV2
CASSQTGTVNNQPQHF TRBV7-2
CAISELPGQGVNQPQHF TRBV10-3
CASSLATGRGGRNEQFF TRBV7-9
CASSNGRGREAFF TRBV6-5
CASSQGFQGRNTEAFF TRBV3-1/TRBV3-2
CASSTLTGGTGELFF TRBV5-5
CASSLAGGYLVAFF TRBV7-9